This is a list of T cell receptor beta chains from one sample in a study of follicular helper T cells after annual influenza vaccination. TCRdb's table, derived via immunoSEQ multiplex PCR, lists solely in-frame clones and lacks some. The table includes about 10,000 clones, approximately 80% detected once. The sample consisted of CXCR5+ CD38- circulating T follicular helper cells from blood, taken 7 days after influenza vaccination. These receptors were taken from an adult who received the influenza vaccine. The CDR3 runs from the conserved cysteine through the conserved F or W. A D gene is named only where the DNA matches it firmly. Size values are once, few and many counts, or a class for expanded clones, and some rows have none.

TGTGCCAGCAGTGACTCGATGGGCCCATTATTCTTC | CASSDSMGPLFF | TRBJ2-1 | TRBV6-4 | 12 | once | NA
TGTGCCAGCAGCCTACAGGGGATCGGGGGCTACACCTTC | CASSLQGIGGYTF | TRBJ1-2 | TRBV7-9 | 13 | few | TRBD1
TGTGCCAGCAGGTCGAAGGGGGGGCCACTCAATGAGCAGTTCTTC | CASRSKGGPLNEQFF | TRBJ2-1 | TRBV6-6 | 15 | once | NA
TGTGCTAGTGAGGCCTTCCAAGGGGGCTACACCTTC | CASEAFQGGYTF | TRBJ1-2 | TRBV12-5 | 12 | NA | NA
TGTGCCAGTACAGCTCAGGCGGCTACTTATAATTCACCCCTCCACTTT | CASTAQAATYNSPLHF | TRBJ1-6 | TRBV6-6 | 16 | NA | NA
TGTGCCAGCAGCTTAGTGGCCGATACGCAGTATTTT | CASSLVADTQYF | TRBJ2-3 | TRBV7-9 | 12 | NA | NA
TGCGCCAGCAGCCGGCGAGGCGGGGGCGCGGACACCGGGGAGCTGTTTTTT | CASSRRGGGADTGELFF | TRBJ2-2 | TRBV5-1 | 17 | NA | NA
TGTGCCAGTAGTATAAACAGCTATTCCTACGAGCAGTACTTC | CASSINSYSYEQYF | TRBJ2-7 | TRBV19 | 14 | NA | NA
TGTGCCAGCAGCCAAGATCTCGGAGCTGGGGCCAACGTCCTGACTTTC | CASSQDLGAGANVLTF | TRBJ2-6 | TRBV14 | 16 | NA | NA
TGTGCCAGCGTTCCCTTCAGGGGGAGAGGCTCCTACGAGCAGTACTTC | CASVPFRGRGSYEQYF | TRBJ2-7 | TRBV28 | 16 | NA | TRBD1
TGTGCCAGTAAATTATACAATGAGCAGTTCTTC | CASKLYNEQFF | TRBJ2-1 | TRBV19 | 11 | NA | NA
TGTGCTAGTTCACTCACCCGCGGGACTAGCGGGGGGCAACCCTCAGATACGCAGTATTTT | CASSLTRGTSGGQPSDTQYF | TRBJ2-3 | TRBV12-5 | 20 | NA | TRBD2
TGTGCCAGCAGTTATGCCGAATACTATGGCTACACCTTC | CASSYAEYYGYTF | TRBJ1-2 | TRBV6-6 | 13 | once | NA
TGTGCCAGCAGTGAAGGGGCAGGGATAGACACCGGGGAGCTGTTTTTT | CASSEGAGIDTGELFF | TRBJ2-2 | TRBV6-1 | 16 | NA | NA
TGTGCCAGCAGCTTGGAGTCAGTTTTCTATGGCTACACCTTC | CASSLESVFYGYTF | TRBJ1-2 | TRBV5-4 | 14 | NA | NA
TGTGCCAGCAGTTCAAGGGGGCTGGACTATGGCTACACCTTC | CASSSRGLDYGYTF | TRBJ1-2 | TRBV27 | 14 | NA | TRBD1
TGTGCCAGTGACGGGTCCGGGAGCTCCTACAATGAGCAGTTCTTC | CASDGSGSSYNEQFF | TRBJ2-1 | TRBV19 | 15 | NA | NA
TGTGCCAGCAGTCCCCGACAGGAGAACACTGAAGCTTTCTTT | CASSPRQENTEAFF | TRBJ1-1 | TRBV27 | 14 | NA | NA
TGCGCCAGCAGCTCGGGACAGGCCGGAGATACGCAGTATTTT | CASSSGQAGDTQYF | TRBJ2-3 | TRBV5-1 | 14 | NA | TRBD1
TGTGCCAGCAGCTCGGACAGGGGGCATGGCACTGAAGCTTTCTTT | CASSSDRGHGTEAFF | TRBJ1-1 | TRBV5-8 | 15 | NA | TRBD1
TGCGCCAGCAGCTTAACAGGGGGTGACACCGGGGAGCTGTTTTTT | CASSLTGGDTGELFF | TRBJ2-2 | TRBV5-1 | 15 | NA | TRBD1
TGCGCCAGCAGCTTGGCCGGGACAGGGGGCGCTTGGACTGAAGCTTTCTTT | CASSLAGTGGAWTEAFF | TRBJ1-1 | TRBV5-1 | 17 | once | TRBD1
TGTGCCAGCAGCTTGGTTACAGGGCAGGGGCAAGAGACCCAGTACTTC | CASSLVTGQGQETQYF | TRBJ2-5 | TRBV5-4 | 16 | NA | NA
TGTGCCAGCTCACAGGGACTAGCGGTGAATGAGCAGTTCTTC | CASSQGLAVNEQFF | TRBJ2-1 | TRBV18 | 14 | NA | TRBD2
TGTGCCAGCAGTCGAACACTAGCGACAGATACGCAGTATTTT | CASSRTLATDTQYF | TRBJ2-3 | TRBV7-9 | 14 | NA | TRBD2
TGTGCCTGGCTCCGGGGAGACACCGGGGAGCTGTTTTTT | CAWLRGDTGELFF | TRBJ2-2 | TRBV30 | 13 | NA | NA
TGCGCCAGCAGCCAGACCCTGACTAGGGAAACCATCACAGATACGCAGTATTTT | CASSQTLTRETITDTQYF | TRBJ2-3 | TRBV5-1 | 18 | NA | NA
TGTGCCAGCAGCTTACAGGTGGGCGGGGAAAAACTGTTTTTT | CASSLQVGGEKLFF | TRBJ1-4 | TRBV7-6 | 14 | NA | NA
TGTGCCAGCAGTACCCTCGGGGACAGTTACAATGAGCAGTTCTTC | CASSTLGDSYNEQFF | TRBJ2-1 | TRBV25-1 | 15 | NA | TRBD1
TGTGCCAGCAGCAAGGACCTGCTGGGGGGCTACACCTTC | CASSKDLLGGYTF | TRBJ1-2 | TRBV7-6 | 13 | NA | NA